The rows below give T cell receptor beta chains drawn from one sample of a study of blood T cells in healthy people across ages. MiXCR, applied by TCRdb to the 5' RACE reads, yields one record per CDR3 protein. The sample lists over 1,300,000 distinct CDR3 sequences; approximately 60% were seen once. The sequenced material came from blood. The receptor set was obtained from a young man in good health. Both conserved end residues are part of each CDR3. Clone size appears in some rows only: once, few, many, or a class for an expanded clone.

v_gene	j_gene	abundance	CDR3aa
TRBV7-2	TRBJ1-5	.	CASSGDGSFNQPQHF
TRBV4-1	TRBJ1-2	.	CASSQGSANYGYTF
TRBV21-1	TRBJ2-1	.	CASSKLRSSGIRYEQFF
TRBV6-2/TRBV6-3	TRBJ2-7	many	CASSHDGGGYYEQYF
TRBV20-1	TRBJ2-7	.	CSAAPSGSYEQYF
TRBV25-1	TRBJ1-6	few	CASRTTGILNSPLHF
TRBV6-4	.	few	CASSELAGGYEQYF
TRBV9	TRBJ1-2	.	CASSDQTGDYGYTF
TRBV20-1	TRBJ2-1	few	CSARDLETQFF
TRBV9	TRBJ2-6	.	CASSTGNSGANVLTF
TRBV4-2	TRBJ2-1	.	CASSREDGFNEQFF
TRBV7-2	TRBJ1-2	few	CASSNKTGWGGYTF
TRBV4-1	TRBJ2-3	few	CASSQVQTNTGDTQYF
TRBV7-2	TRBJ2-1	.	CASSLVGSEPHYNEQFF
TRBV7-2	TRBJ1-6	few	CASSLGTLHF
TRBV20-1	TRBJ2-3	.	CSARYGLAGDTQYF
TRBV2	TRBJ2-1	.	CAKGGTGNNEQFF
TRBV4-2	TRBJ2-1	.	CASSQADRAYEQFF
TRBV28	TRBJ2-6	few	CASSLHGGGAGANVLTF
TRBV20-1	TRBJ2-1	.	CSASAAYNEQFF
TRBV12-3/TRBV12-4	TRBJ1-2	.	CASSWRGAYGYTF
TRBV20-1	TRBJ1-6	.	CSARSQANSPLHF